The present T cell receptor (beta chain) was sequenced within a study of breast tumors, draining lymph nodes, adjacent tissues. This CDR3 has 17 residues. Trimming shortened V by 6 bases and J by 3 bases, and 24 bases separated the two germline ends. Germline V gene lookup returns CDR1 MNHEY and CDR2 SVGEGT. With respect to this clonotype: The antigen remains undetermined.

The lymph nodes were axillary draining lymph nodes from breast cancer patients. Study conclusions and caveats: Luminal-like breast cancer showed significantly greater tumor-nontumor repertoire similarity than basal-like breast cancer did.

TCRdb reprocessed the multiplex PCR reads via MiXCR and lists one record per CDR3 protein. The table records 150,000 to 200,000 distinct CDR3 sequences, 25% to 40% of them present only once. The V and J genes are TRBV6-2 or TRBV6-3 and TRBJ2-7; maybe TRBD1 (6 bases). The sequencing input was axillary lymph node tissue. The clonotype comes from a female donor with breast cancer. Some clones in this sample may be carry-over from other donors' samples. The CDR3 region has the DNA TGTGCCAGCAGCCAAGATCAACCGGACAGAGGGGACTACGAGCAGTACTTC. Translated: CASSQDQPDRGDYEQYF.